A single sample gave rise to the 11 T cell receptor beta chains below, sequenced in a study of blood T cell repertoires in COVID-19. The table came from immunoSEQ multiplex PCR; TCRdb's copy has only in-frame clones and leaves some out. The repertoire holds over 200,000 clones, with 70% to 90% as singletons. Sequencing was done on a sample of PBMCs or T cells enriched from blood (not recorded which). These receptors were obtained from a man aged 35-49 years who had recovered from COVID-19.

The chain has TRBV10-3 and TRBJ2-7, with D possibly matching TRBD2 (6 bases). The CDR3 contains 13 residues. The V gene's germline CDR1 is ENHRY and CDR2 SYGVKD. The V and J ends lost 5 bases and 1 base respectively, with 9 bases between them. The CDR3 spells CAISPRESYEQYF. As DNA, the CDR3 is TGTGCCATCAGTCCCCGGGAGTCCTACGAGCAGTACTTC.

This clone was recorded at least ten times. The V call is TRBV19, the J call TRBJ1-1; 9 bases are a match to TRBD1. CDR1 LNHDA and CDR2 SQIVND come from the germline V gene (reference sequence). The CDR3 is 15 amino acids. V was clipped by 5 bases and J by 0 bases; unmatched bases: 4. The CDR3 DNA is TGTGCCAGTAGTGGACGGACAGGGGTGAACACTGAAGCTTTCTTT. It specifies CASSGRTGVNTEAFF.

V gene TRBV11-2 combines with J gene TRBJ1-3, with 7 bases matching TRBD1. Germline CDR1 reads SGHAT; CDR2 reads FQNNGV. The CDR3 loop spans 16 amino acids. V was clipped by 3 bases and J by 1 base; unmatched bases: 6. The CDR3 loop is CASSFGQVKSGNTIYF. The DNA of the CDR3 is TGTGCCAGCAGCTTTGGACAGGTCAAATCTGGAAACACCATATATTTT.

The J gene is TRBJ2-1, the V gene TRBV11-2, with D unresolved. V lost 2 bases and J lost 13, with 12 bases in between. The CDR3 totals 12 residues. Per the germline V gene, CDR1 is SGHAT and CDR2 is FQNNGV. Here the CDR3 reads CASSLSGQPQFF. The CDR3, as DNA: TGTGCCAGCAGCTTATCAGGTCAGCCTCAGTTCTTC.

The V and J genes are TRBV27 and TRBJ1-6; a weak D match, TRBD1 (5 bases). The CDR3 runs 15 residues. Germline V gene sequence: CDR1 MNHEY, CDR2 SMNVEV (reference sequence). Trimming stripped 5 bases from V and 8 bases from J, with 16 bases between. This CDR3 reads CASSPWGRRDSPLHF. In nucleotides, the CDR3 is TGTGCCAGCAGTCCGTGGGGCCGTAGGGATTCACCCCTCCACTTT.

The chain employs TRBV5-8 and TRBJ1-4; D possibly corresponds to TRBD1 (5 bases). The CDR3 has 16 residues. V lost 1 base and J 8 bases, leaving 18 bases between the germline ends. Germline V gene sequence: CDR1 SGHTS, CDR2 YDEGEE. DNA for the CDR3: TGTGCCAGCAGCTTGAATTCCGGGGGATTGAGAGAAAAACTGTTTTTT. It yields the protein CASSLNSGGLREKLFF. Full variable domain (missing parts from reference TRBV5-8 and TRBJ1-4): EAGVTQSPTHLIKTRGQQATLRCSPISGHTSVYWYQQALGLGLQFLLWYDEGEERNRGNFPPRFSGRQFPNYSSELNVNALELEDSALYLCASSLNSGGLREKLFFGSGTQLSVL.

The V call is TRBV28, the J call TRBJ1-4, with 7 bases that match TRBD1. The CDR3 is 16 residues long. J lost 8 bases, V lost 4 bases, and 13 bases had no gene match. Per the germline V gene, CDR1 is MDHEN and CDR2 is SYDVKM. In DNA, the CDR3 is TGTGCCAGCAGTTCACCACCAGCAGGGGGGCAGGAAAAACTGTTTTTT. Translation: CASSSPPAGGQEKLFF. The full variable domain, its missing parts supplied by reference TRBV28 and TRBJ1-4, is DVKVTQSSRYLVKRTGEKVFLECVQDMDHENMFWYRQDPGLGLRLIYFSYDVKMKEKGDIPEGYSVSREKKERFSLILESASTNQTSMYLCASSSPPAGGQEKLFFGSGTQLSVL.

This clone was counted only a few times. The CDR3 region is CASSLGQGAGGYTF. Written as DNA, the CDR3 is TGTGCCAGCAGCTTGGGACAGGGGGCGGGTGGCTACACCTTC. The genes are TRBV5-6 and TRBJ1-2; TRBD1 agrees at 10 bases. The CDR3 consists of 14 residues. V lost 0 bases, J lost 7 bases, and 3 bases stayed unmatched. Per germline, CDR1 SGHDT and CDR2 YYEEEE.

The chain employs TRBV18 and TRBJ1-2; D might be TRBD1 (5 bases). CDR3 length equals 15 residues. The germline V gene has CDR1 KGHSH and CDR2 LQKENI. With 6 bases removed from V and 9 bases from J, the gap between germline ends came to 23 bases. The CDR3 DNA sequence: TGTGCCAGCTCCCCAGAAGGGCAGGGATCGTCTCGCTACACCTTC. It is translated as CASSPEGQGSSRYTF. Based on the CDR3 plus reference TRBV18 and TRBJ1-2, the full variable domain is NAGVMQNPRHLVRRRGQEARLRCSPMKGHSHVYWYRQLPEEGLKFMVYLQKENIIDESGMPKERFSAEFPKEGPSILRIQQVVRGDSAAYFCASSPEGQGSSRYTFGSGTRLTVV.

The chain joins TRBV11-2 to TRBJ1-1; 7 nucleotides line up with TRBD1. J was trimmed by 4 bases and V by 1 base; bases with no gene match: 6. The CDR3 totals 15 residues. CDR1 and CDR2 from the germline V gene are SGHAT and FQNNGV. The CDR3: CASSLGRQGGTEAFF. CDR3 nucleotides: TGTGCCAGCAGCTTAGGTCGACAGGGTGGCACTGAAGCTTTCTTT.

CDR3 nucleotide sequence: TGTGCCAGCAGCTTAGGACTCCCGCCGCTAGCGGGGAGGAGGCACGAGCAGTACTTC. Protein product: CASSLGLPPLAGRRHEQYF. The chain recombines TRBV7-9 with TRBJ2-7; TRBD2 matches at 9 bases. Germline CDR1 SEHNR, CDR2 FQNEAQ (reference sequence). This CDR3 is built from 19 residues. Unmatched junction bases numbered 18, after V lost 1 base and J lost 5 bases.